This T cell receptor beta chain was sequenced during a study of shared clonotypes between healthy human individuals. In germline, CDR1 is MNHNS, CDR2 SASEGT. Trimming took 0 bases from V and 2 from J, leaving 8 bases between them. This CDR3 spans 14 amino acids. Among the donors, all were Caucasian adults who lived in Nashville, Tennessee. Profiled with immunoSEQ multiplex PCR; TCRdb holds only in-frame clones, not every one. The table records 90,000 to 120,000 clones, roughly 70% of them present only once. V is TRBV6-1 and J is TRBJ2-7; possible D gene TRBD1, 6 bases. Sequencing was performed on memory CD8+ T cells sorted from blood. Subset denoted: CD45RO+ cells pooled with CCR7-negative TemRA cells. This clonotype was obtained from a woman aged 25 to 39 in good health. CDR3 in DNA: TGTGCCAGCAGTGAAGCGGGGGCGGCCTACGAGCAGTACTTC. Its protein product is CASSEAGAAYEQYF.